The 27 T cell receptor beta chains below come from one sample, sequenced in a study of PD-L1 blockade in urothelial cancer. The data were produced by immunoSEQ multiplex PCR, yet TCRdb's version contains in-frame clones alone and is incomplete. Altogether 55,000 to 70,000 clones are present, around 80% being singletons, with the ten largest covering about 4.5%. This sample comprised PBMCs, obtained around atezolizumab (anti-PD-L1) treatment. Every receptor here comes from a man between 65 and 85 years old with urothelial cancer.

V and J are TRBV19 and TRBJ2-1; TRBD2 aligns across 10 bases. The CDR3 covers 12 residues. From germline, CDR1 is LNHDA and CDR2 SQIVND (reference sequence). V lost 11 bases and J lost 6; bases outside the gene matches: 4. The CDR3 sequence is CAQGLAINEQFF. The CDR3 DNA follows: TGTGCCCAGGGACTAGCGATCAATGAGCAGTTCTTC.

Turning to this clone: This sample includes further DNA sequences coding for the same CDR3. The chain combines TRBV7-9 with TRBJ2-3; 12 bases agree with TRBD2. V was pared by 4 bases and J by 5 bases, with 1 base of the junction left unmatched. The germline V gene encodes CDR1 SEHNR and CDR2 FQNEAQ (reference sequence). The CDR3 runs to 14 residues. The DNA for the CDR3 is TGTGCCAGCAGCTCGGGACTAGCGGGAGATACGCAGTATTTT. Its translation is CASSSGLAGDTQYF. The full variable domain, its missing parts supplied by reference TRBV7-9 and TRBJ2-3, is DTGVSQNPRHKITKRGQNVTFRCDPISEHNRLYWYRQTLGQGPEFLTYFQNEAQLEKSRLLSDRFSAERPKGSFSTLEIQRTEQGDSAMYLCASSSGLAGDTQYFGPGTRLTVL.

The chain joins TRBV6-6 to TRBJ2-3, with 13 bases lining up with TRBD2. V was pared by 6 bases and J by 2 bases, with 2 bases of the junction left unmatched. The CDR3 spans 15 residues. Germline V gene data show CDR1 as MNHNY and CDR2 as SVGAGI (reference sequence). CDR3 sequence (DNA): TGTGCCAGCAGGGGGACTAGCGGGACCACAGATACGCAGTATTTT. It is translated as CASRGTSGTTDTQYF.

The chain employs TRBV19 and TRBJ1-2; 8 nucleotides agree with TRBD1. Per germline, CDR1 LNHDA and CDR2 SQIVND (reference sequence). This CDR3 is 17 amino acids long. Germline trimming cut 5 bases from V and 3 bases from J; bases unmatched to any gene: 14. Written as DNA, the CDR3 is TGTGCCAGTAGTGGATTCAACAGGGGGATCACTTACTATGGCTACACCTTC. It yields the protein CASSGFNRGITYYGYTF.

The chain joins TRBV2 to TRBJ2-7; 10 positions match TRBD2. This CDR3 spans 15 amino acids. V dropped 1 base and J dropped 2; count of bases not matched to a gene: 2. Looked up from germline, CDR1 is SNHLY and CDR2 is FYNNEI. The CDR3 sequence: CASSEELAGAYEQYF. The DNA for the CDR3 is TGTGCCAGCAGTGAAGAGCTAGCGGGGGCCTACGAGCAGTACTTC.

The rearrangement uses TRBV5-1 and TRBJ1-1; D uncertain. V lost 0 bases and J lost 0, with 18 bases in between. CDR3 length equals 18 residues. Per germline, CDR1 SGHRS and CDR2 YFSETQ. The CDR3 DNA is TGCGCCAGCAGCTTGGCCGGTAACGGCGGAGGGATGAACACTGAAGCTTTCTTT. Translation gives CASSLAGNGGGMNTEAFF. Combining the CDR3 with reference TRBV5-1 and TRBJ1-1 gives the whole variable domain KAGVTQTPRYLIKTRGQQVTLSCSPISGHRSVSWYQQTPGQGLQFLFEYFSETQRNKGNFPGRFSGRQFSNSRSEMNVSTLELGDSALYLCASSLAGNGGGMNTEAFFGQGTRLTVV.

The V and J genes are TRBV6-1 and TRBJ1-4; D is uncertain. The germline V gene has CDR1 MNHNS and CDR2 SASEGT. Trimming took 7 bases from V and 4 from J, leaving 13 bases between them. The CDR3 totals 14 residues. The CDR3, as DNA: TGTGCCAGCAACCGAAGAAGCTTTAATGAAAAACTGTTTTTT. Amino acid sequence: CASNRRSFNEKLFF.

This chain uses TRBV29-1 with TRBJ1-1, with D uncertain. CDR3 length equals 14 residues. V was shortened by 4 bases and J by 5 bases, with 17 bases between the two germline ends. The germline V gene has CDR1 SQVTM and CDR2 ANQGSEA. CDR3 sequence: CSVVPPGVGTEAFF. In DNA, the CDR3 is TGCAGCGTTGTCCCCCCGGGAGTGGGGACTGAAGCTTTCTTT.

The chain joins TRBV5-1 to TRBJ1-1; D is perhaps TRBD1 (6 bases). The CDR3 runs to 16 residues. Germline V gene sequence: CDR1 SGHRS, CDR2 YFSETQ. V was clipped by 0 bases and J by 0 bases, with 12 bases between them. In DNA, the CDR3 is TGCGCCAGCAGCTTGGCCCGGGGGGCTTTGAACACTGAAGCTTTCTTT. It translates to CASSLARGALNTEAFF.

This CDR3 is CASSLVGSGRDGTEAFF. DNA for the CDR3: TGTGCCAGCAGCTTGGTTGGTTCGGGCAGGGATGGCACTGAAGCTTTCTTT. V gene TRBV5-4 combines with J gene TRBJ1-1; maybe TRBD1 (5 bases). Germline V gene lookup returns CDR1 SGHNT and CDR2 YYREEE (reference sequence). The CDR3 extends over 17 amino acids. V gave up 0 bases and J gave up 4 bases, with 19 bases separating them.

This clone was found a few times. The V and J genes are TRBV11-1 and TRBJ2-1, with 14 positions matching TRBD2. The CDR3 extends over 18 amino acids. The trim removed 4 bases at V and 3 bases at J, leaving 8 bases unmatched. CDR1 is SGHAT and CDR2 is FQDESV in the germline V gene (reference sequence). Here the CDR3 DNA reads TGTGCCAGCAGCTCGGGACTAGCGGGAGTAGATGGCTACAATGAGCAGTTCTTC. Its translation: CASSSGLAGVDGYNEQFF.

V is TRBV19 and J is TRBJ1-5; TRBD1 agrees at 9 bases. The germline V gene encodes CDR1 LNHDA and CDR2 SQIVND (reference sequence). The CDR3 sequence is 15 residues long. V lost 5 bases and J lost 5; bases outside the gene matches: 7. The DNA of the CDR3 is TGTGCCAGTAGTCTCTGGACAGGGGCCCATCAGCCCCAGCATTTT. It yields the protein CASSLWTGAHQPQHF.

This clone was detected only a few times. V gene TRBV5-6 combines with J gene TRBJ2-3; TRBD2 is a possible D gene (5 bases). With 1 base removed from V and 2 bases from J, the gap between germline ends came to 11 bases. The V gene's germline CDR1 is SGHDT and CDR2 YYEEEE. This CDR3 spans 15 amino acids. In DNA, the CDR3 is TGTGCCAGCAGCTTGCGGGGTTCTTACACAGATACGCAGTATTTT. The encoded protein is CASSLRGSYTDTQYF.

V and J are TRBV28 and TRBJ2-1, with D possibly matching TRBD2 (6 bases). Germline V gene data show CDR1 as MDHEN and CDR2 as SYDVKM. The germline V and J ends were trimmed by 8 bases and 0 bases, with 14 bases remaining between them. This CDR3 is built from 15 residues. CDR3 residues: CASPPRGDSYNEQFF. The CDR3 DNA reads TGTGCCAGCCCCCCACGCGGGGACTCCTACAATGAGCAGTTCTTC.

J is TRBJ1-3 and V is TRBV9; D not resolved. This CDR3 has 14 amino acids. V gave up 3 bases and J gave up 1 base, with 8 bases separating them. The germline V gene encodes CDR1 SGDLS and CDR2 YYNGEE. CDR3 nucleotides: TGTGCCAGCAGCGATGAGGTTTCTGGAAACACCATATATTTT. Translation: CASSDEVSGNTIYF.

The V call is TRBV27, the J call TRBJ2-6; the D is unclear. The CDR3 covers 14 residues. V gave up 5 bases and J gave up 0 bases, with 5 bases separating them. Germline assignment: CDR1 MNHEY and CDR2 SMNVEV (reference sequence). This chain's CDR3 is CASSRYSGANVLTF. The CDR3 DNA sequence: TGTGCCAGCAGTCGCTACTCTGGGGCCAACGTCCTGACTTTC.

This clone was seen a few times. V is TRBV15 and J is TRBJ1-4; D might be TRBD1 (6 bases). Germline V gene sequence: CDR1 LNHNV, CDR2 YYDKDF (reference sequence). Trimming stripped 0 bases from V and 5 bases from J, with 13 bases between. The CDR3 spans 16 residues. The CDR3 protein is CATSRDGGAENEKLFF. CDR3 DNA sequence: TGTGCCACCAGCAGAGACGGGGGGGCAGAAAATGAAAAACTGTTTTTT.

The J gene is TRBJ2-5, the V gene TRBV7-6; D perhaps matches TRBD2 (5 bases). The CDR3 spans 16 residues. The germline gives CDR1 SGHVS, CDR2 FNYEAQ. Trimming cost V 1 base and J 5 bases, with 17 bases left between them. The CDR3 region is CASSLGVSALGETQYF. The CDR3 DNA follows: TGTGCCAGCAGCTTAGGAGTTAGCGCCTTGGGGGAGACCCAGTACTTC.

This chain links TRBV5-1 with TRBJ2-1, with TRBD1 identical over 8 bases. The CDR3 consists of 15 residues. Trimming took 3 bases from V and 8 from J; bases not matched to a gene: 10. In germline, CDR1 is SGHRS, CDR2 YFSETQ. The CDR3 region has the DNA TGCGCCAGCAGCTCGGTAGTACAGGGGGGCGATGAGCAGTTCTTC. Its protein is CASSSVVQGGDEQFF. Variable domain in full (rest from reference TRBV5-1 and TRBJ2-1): KAGVTQTPRYLIKTRGQQVTLSCSPISGHRSVSWYQQTPGQGLQFLFEYFSETQRNKGNFPGRFSGRQFSNSRSEMNVSTLELGDSALYLCASSSVVQGGDEQFFGPGTRLTVL.

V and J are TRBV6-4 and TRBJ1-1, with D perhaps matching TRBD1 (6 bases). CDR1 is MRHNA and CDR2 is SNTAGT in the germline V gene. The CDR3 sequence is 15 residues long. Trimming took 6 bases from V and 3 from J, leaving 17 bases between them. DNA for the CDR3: TGTGCCAGCAGGAAGGACGCTCCAGGGGACACTGAAGCTTTCTTT. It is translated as CASRKDAPGDTEAFF.

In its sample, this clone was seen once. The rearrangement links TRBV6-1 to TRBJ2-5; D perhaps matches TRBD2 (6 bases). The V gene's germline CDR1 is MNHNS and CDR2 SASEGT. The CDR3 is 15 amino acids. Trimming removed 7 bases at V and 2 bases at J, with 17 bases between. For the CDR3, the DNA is TGTGCCAGCACCTGGACCGTCGGACTACAAGAGACCCAGTACTTC. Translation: CASTWTVGLQETQYF.

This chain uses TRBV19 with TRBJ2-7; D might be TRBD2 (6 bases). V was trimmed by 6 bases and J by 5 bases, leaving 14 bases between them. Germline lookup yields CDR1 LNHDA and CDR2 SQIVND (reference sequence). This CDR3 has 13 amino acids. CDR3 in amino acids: CASRTRERDEQYF. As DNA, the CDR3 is TGTGCCAGTAGAACCCGGGAGCGTGACGAGCAGTACTTC.

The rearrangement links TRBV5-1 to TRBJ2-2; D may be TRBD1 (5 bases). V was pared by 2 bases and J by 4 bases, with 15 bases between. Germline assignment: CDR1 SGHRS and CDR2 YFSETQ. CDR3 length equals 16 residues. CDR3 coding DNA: TGCGCCAGCAGCTTACTGACAGCCCAGGGCACCGGGGAGCTGTTTTTT. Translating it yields CASSLLTAQGTGELFF.

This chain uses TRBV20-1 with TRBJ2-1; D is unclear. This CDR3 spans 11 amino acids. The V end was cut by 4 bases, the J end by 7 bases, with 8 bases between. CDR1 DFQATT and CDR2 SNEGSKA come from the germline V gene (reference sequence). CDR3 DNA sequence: TGCAGTGCTACCCCTGTGAATGAGCAGTTCTTC. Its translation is CSATPVNEQFF.

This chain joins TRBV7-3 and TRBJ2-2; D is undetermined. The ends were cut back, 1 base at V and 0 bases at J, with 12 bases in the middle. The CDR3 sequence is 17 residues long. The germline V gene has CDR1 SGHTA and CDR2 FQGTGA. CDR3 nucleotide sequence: TGTGCCAGCAGCTTAAGCCCGGCAGGCCCGAACACCGGGGAGCTGTTTTTT. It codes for CASSLSPAGPNTGELFF.

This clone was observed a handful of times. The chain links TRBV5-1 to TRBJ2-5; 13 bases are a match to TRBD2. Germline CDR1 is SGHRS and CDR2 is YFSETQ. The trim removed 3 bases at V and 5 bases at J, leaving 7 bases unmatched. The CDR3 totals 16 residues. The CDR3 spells CASSSGLAGEVETQYF. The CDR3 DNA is TGCGCCAGCAGCTCCGGACTAGCGGGAGAGGTGGAGACCCAGTACTTC. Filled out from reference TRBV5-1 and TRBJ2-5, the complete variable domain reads KAGVTQTPRYLIKTRGQQVTLSCSPISGHRSVSWYQQTPGQGLQFLFEYFSETQRNKGNFPGRFSGRQFSNSRSEMNVSTLELGDSALYLCASSSGLAGEVETQYFGPGTRLLVL.

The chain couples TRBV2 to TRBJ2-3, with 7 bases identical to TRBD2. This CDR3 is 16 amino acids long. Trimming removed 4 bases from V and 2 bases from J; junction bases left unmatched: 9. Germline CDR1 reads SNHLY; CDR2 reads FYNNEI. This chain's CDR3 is CASSGFAGVLTDTQYF. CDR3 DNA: TGTGCCAGCAGTGGGTTTGCGGGAGTGCTCACAGATACGCAGTATTTT.